Below are 6 T cell receptor beta chains sequenced from a single sample in a study of shared clonotypes between healthy human individuals (dated by TCRdb to about 2020). Libraries were constructed by the immunoSEQ multiplex PCR assay. TCRdb took this table from immuneACCESS and kept in-frame rearrangements with V and J called. Such tables lack part of the clones; where checked against another copy, unresolved V genes explain under half of the gap, and the rest is unexplained. The sample table records 450,000 to 500,000 clones; 78% of these occur just once. The ten most abundant clones make up about 12% of the sample. Sample: PBMCs. The origin of the receptors is a woman in her thirties or forties in good health. Some clones in this sample may be carry-over from other donors' samples.

The chain carries TRBV18 and TRBJ2-7; 8 positions agree with TRBD1. CDR3 size: 15 residues. The germline V gene encodes CDR1 KGHSH and CDR2 LQKENI. Losses at the gene ends were 2 bases for V and 2 bases for J; bases not matched to a gene: 5. The CDR3 is CASSPNGQGTYEQYF. For the CDR3, the DNA is TGTGCCAGCTCACCAAACGGACAGGGCACCTACGAGCAGTACTTC.

This sequence joins TRBV2 and TRBJ2-2; 9 bases fit TRBD2. This CDR3 contains 16 residues. V lost 5 bases, J lost 5 bases, and 9 bases stayed unmatched. Germline V gives CDR1 SNHLY, CDR2 FYNNEI. CDR3: CASSLGGLAGTGELFF. DNA of the CDR3: TGTGCCAGCAGTCTGGGGGGTCTAGCGGGAACCGGGGAGCTGTTTTTT.

V usage is TRBV5-1 and J usage is TRBJ1-1; TRBD1 matches at 11 bases. There are 15 residues in the CDR3. Germline-derived CDR1 and CDR2 are SGHRS and YFSETQ. Germline trimming cut 0 bases from V and 10 bases from J; bases unmatched to any gene: 8. CDR3 sequence (DNA): TGCGCCAGCAGCTTGGACGGGACAGGGGGACTGGTAGCTTTCTTT. Encoded protein: CASSLDGTGGLVAFF.

The V and J genes are TRBV27 and TRBJ2-2; 8 bases align to TRBD2. The CDR3 has 16 residues. Trimming took 3 bases from V and 8 from J; bases not matched to a gene: 11. The V gene's germline CDR1 is MNHEY and CDR2 SMNVEV (reference sequence). CDR3 coding DNA: TGTGCCAGCAGTTTCGGACTAGCACCGCCTCCGGGGGAGCTGTTTTTT. The encoded protein is CASSFGLAPPPGELFF.

On this clone: A far larger clone is a single base away, which makes a read error likely. The sample contains more than one DNA sequence encoding this CDR3. The chain carries TRBV29-1 and TRBJ2-3, with 11 bases that match TRBD1. Germline-derived CDR1 and CDR2 are SQVTM and ANQGSEA. The J segment lost 6 bases and the V segment lost 6 bases, leaving 11 bases of the junction unmatched. The CDR3 has 15 amino acids. This chain's CDR3 is CSVERGTGGSDTQYF. The CDR3 DNA reads as TGCAGCGTCGAAAGGGGGACAGGGGGTTCGGATACGCAGTATTTT.

This clone appeared once. The chain links TRBV7-9 to TRBJ1-2; D gene uncertain. Trimming cost V 1 base and J 0 bases, with 9 bases left between them. CDR1 is SEHNR, CDR2 FQNEAQ, per germline (reference sequence). The CDR3 contains 15 residues. The CDR3 is CASSLGAATNYGYTF. The CDR3 DNA sequence: TGTGCCAGCAGCTTAGGGGCGGCCACTAACTATGGCTACACCTTC.